This T cell receptor (beta chain) was retrieved from a study of blood T cell repertoires in COVID-19. Study background: Acute and convalescent COVID-19 samples came from the United States, Italy and Spain. T cells, B-cell-depleted T cells, or PBMCs supplied cDNA or gDNA.

In the source study's methods: The authors estimated nucleated cell counts from reference gene primer amplification. Using immunoSEQ multiplex PCR, the repertoire was profiled, and TCRdb retains in-frame clones only, with some absent. That table supplies the V and J calls and clone size; D and trimming were determined from the DNA. The profile shows some 350,000 clones, approximately 86% of them singletons. This CDR3 comprises 14 residues. Unmatched junction bases numbered 10, after V lost 6 bases and J lost 8 bases. Germline CDR1 is SNHLY and CDR2 is FYNNEI. The chain is built from TRBV2 and TRBJ2-1; TRBD1 aligns across 7 bases. The receptor comes from a human donor in a cohort sampled during active COVID-19. The sequenced sample consisted of peripheral blood. DNA of the CDR3: TGTGCCAGCAGGCCCGCAGGGGGTATAGATGAGCAGTTCTTC. Translated: CASRPAGGIDEQFF.